The 24 T cell receptor beta chains below were found in one sample sequenced in a study of shared clonotypes between healthy human individuals. Measured with immunoSEQ multiplex PCR; TCRdb has only the in-frame clones, and not every one. The sample lists roughly 500,000 clones; roughly 83% were seen once. Material: PBMCs. Receptors were obtained from a woman in her 40s in good health. Some clones in this sample may be carry-over from other donors' samples.

The rearrangement links TRBV6-5 to TRBJ2-2; 7 positions match TRBD2. The CDR3 contains 13 residues. Germline-derived CDR1 and CDR2 are MNHEY and SVGAGI. V shed 5 bases and J 3 bases; nucleotides not matched to a gene: 0. The CDR3 DNA sequence: TGTGCCAGCAGTCGGGAGGACACCGGGGAGCTGTTTTTT. Protein: CASSREDTGELFF.

V usage is TRBV11-2 and J usage is TRBJ2-3; 10 bases align to TRBD2. Germline-derived CDR1 and CDR2 are SGHAT and FQNNGV. The CDR3 runs to 15 residues. Trimming cost V 5 bases and J 2 bases; bases outside gene matches: 4. The CDR3 protein is CASSPLAGPTDTQYF. CDR3 nucleotide sequence: TGTGCCAGCAGCCCACTAGCGGGACCCACAGATACGCAGTATTTT.

The chain couples TRBV11-2 to TRBJ2-1, with unresolved D. CDR3 length: 17 amino acids. CDR1 and CDR2 (germline): SGHAT, FQNNGV. V was cut by 2 bases and J by 8 bases, with 22 bases left in between. Here the CDR3 reads CASSLQVRAAPNDEQFF. The CDR3 DNA reads as TGTGCCAGCAGCTTACAGGTTCGCGCGGCGCCCAATGATGAGCAGTTCTTC.

The rearrangement joins TRBV5-1 to TRBJ2-7, with D unclear. Germline values: CDR1 SGHRS, CDR2 YFSETQ. CDR3 size: 15 residues. The ends were cut back, 0 bases at V and 2 bases at J, with 12 bases in the middle. CDR3 residues: CASSLDVTPPYEQYF. Written as DNA, the CDR3 is TGCGCCAGCAGCTTGGATGTGACTCCTCCCTACGAGCAGTACTTC.

The rearrangement uses TRBV9 and TRBJ2-1; TRBD2 aligns across 16 bases. Germline V lookup: CDR1 SGDLS, CDR2 YYNGEE. Trimming removed 0 bases from V and 0 bases from J; junction bases left unmatched: 6. There are 20 residues in the CDR3. The CDR3 sequence is CASSVGSGLAGGSSYNEQFF. DNA for the CDR3: TGTGCCAGCAGCGTAGGATCGGGACTAGCGGGAGGGAGCTCCTACAATGAGCAGTTCTTC.

V is TRBV30 and J is TRBJ2-6; no clear D gene. This CDR3 contains 15 residues. V lost 1 base and J lost 2, with 9 bases in between. The germline V gene has CDR1 GTSNPN and CDR2 SVGIG (reference sequence). As DNA, the CDR3 is TGTGCCTGGAGTGAATTGGGGACTGGGGCCAACGTCCTGACTTTC. Protein product: CAWSELGTGANVLTF.

Points on this clone: The missing conserved phenylalanine or tryptophan at the end of this CDR3 makes a read error likely. The V and J genes are TRBV27 and TRBJ2-7; TRBD1 agrees at 9 bases. The CDR3 runs to 15 residues. After removal of 6 bases from V and 3 bases from J, the junction contained 9 bases not matched to a gene. Germline CDR1 reads MNHEY; CDR2 reads SMNVEV (reference sequence). CDR3 sequence reads: CASRTPGQGIYEQYL. The CDR3 bases are TGTGCCAGCAGGACGCCGGGACAGGGAATCTACGAGCAGTACCTC.

V is TRBV16 and J is TRBJ1-1; no reliable D call. The germline V gene has CDR1 KGHSY and CDR2 FQNENV. V was shortened by 2 bases and J by 1 base, with 5 bases between the two germline ends. The CDR3 runs to 13 residues. The CDR3 loop reads CASSQRRNTEAFF. The CDR3 nucleotides read TGTGCCAGCAGCCAACGGAGGAACACTGAAGCTTTCTTT. Filled out from reference TRBV16 and TRBJ1-1, the complete variable domain reads GEEVAQTPKHLVRGEGQKAKLYCAPIKGHSYVFWYQQVLKNEFKFLISFQNENVFDETGMPKERFSAKCLPNSPCSLEIQATKLEDSAVYFCASSQRRNTEAFFGQGTRLTVV.

The rearrangement links TRBV5-1 to TRBJ1-1; TRBD1 aligns across 9 bases. V dropped 2 bases and J dropped 5; count of bases not matched to a gene: 7. From germline, CDR1 is SGHRS and CDR2 YFSETQ. The CDR3 consists of 15 residues. CDR3 coding DNA: TGCGCCAGCAGCTTCCCCGGGACAGGGAGTACTGAAGCTTTCTTT. Its translation is CASSFPGTGSTEAFF.

The chain joins TRBV5-6 to TRBJ2-7; TRBD2 matches at 7 bases. Germline values: CDR1 SGHDT, CDR2 YYEEEE. J gave up 6 bases and V 0 bases, and 3 bases lay outside the gene matches. The CDR3 contains 13 residues. The CDR3 region has the DNA TGTGCCAGCAGCTTGGTGGGGGGGTTCGAGCAGTACTTC. Its translation: CASSLVGGFEQYF.

The gene calls are TRBV12-5 and TRBJ2-3; D remains unclear. The CDR3 runs 16 residues. Germline V gene lookup returns CDR1 LGHNT and CDR2 FRNRAP. Trimming cost V 0 bases and J 0 bases, with 10 bases left between them. The CDR3 region has the DNA TGTGCTAGTGGTTTGGTACACGGCACTAGCACAGATACGCAGTATTTT. It encodes CASGLVHGTSTDTQYF.

The genes are TRBV19 and TRBJ2-3; no definite D call. V lost 3 bases to trimming and J lost 0 bases, with 10 bases between them. CDR1 and CDR2 from the germline V gene are LNHDA and SQIVND (reference sequence). The CDR3 spans 15 residues. For the CDR3, the DNA is TGTGCCAGTAGTATTGGAGTGATCAGCACAGATACGCAGTATTTT. Protein sequence: CASSIGVISTDTQYF.

V gene TRBV7-3 combines with J gene TRBJ1-5; weak D call: TRBD1 (6 bases). This CDR3 region has 13 residues. Germline V gene data show CDR1 as SGHTA and CDR2 as FQGTGA. V lost 5 bases, J lost 6 bases, and 11 bases lay in between. CDR3 bases: TGTGCCAGCAGCCCCGACAGGATTCAGCCCCAGCATTTT. Translating gives CASSPDRIQPQHF.

The V call is TRBV10-2, the J call TRBJ2-1; D call uncertain. The CDR3 contains 16 residues. V lost 2 bases to trimming and J lost 0 bases, with 11 bases between them. Germline V gene sequence: CDR1 WSHSY, CDR2 SAAADI. In nucleotides, the CDR3 is TGCGCCAGCAGTGAGCCCTGGACGAGCTCCTACAATGAGCAGTTCTTC. This encodes CASSEPWTSSYNEQFF.

The chain combines TRBV27 with TRBJ2-3; D is undetermined. Trimming cost V 10 bases and J 1 base, with 12 bases left between them. This CDR3 is 13 amino acids long. Germline assignment: CDR1 MNHEY and CDR2 SMNVEV (reference sequence). This chain's CDR3 is CATTNTGTDTQYF. The CDR3 bases are TGTGCCACCACCAACACCGGCACAGATACGCAGTATTTT.

As concerns this clone: Other DNA variants within this sample encode the same CDR3. The J gene is TRBJ2-7, the V gene TRBV19; D is ambiguous. Germline V gives CDR1 LNHDA, CDR2 SQIVND (reference sequence). Trimming cost V 2 bases and J 1 base, with 9 bases left between them. The CDR3 runs 14 residues. CDR3 sequence: CASSISGSSYEQYF. CDR3 DNA sequence: TGTGCCAGTAGTATAAGTGGAAGTTCCTACGAGCAGTACTTC.

The chain uses TRBV6-6 and TRBJ1-1; D is ambiguous. The CDR3 totals 14 residues. The germline CDR1 and CDR2 sequences are MNHNY and SVGAGI (reference sequence). Trimming removed 0 bases from V and 3 bases from J, with 8 bases in between. The CDR3 spells CASSYSISYTEAFF. The DNA for the CDR3 is TGTGCCAGCAGTTACTCGATCTCATACACTGAAGCTTTCTTT.

V and J are TRBV5-6 and TRBJ1-2, with 7 nucleotides matching TRBD1. Germline V gene lookup returns CDR1 SGHDT and CDR2 YYEEEE. The CDR3 runs to 16 residues. The trim removed 6 bases at V and 4 bases at J, leaving 15 bases unmatched. CDR3 nucleotide sequence: TGTGCCAGCACCAGGGGGGCAGGGAACCGACCCTATGGCTACACCTTC. It codes for CASTRGAGNRPYGYTF.

This clone was observed at least ten times. The rearrangement links TRBV5-1 to TRBJ2-1, with 8 bases identical to TRBD1. Germline V gene lookup returns CDR1 SGHRS and CDR2 YFSETQ. Unmatched junction bases numbered 4, after V lost 0 bases and J lost 5 bases. The CDR3 consists of 15 residues. The CDR3 DNA reads as TGCGCCAGCAGCTTGGACGGACAGGGTAACAATGAGCAGTTCTTC. It specifies CASSLDGQGNNEQFF.

The V call is TRBV30, the J call TRBJ2-5; D is unresolved. The J call may be in error: the DNA end matches TRBJ2-7 better. Germline CDR1 is GTSNPN and CDR2 is SVGIG (reference sequence). The CDR3 has 11 residues. CDR3 sequence (DNA): TGTGCCTGGAGGCAAATCTACGAGCAGTACTTC. This encodes CAWRQIYEQYF.

The CDR3 coding sequence is TGTGCCAGCAGCACCACTAGCGGGGTGGGTTACAATGAGCAGTTCTTC. The encoded protein is CASSTTSGVGYNEQFF. The rearrangement joins TRBV7-8 to TRBJ2-1; 10 bases agree with TRBD2. With 5 bases clipped from V and 4 bases from J, the junction kept 8 bases outside the gene matches. The CDR3 contains 16 residues. In germline, CDR1 is SGHVS, CDR2 FQNEAQ. Full variable domain (remainder filled in from reference TRBV7-8 and TRBJ2-1): GAGVSQSPRYKVAKRGQDVALRCDPISGHVSLFWYQQALGQGPEFLTYFQNEAQLDKSGLPSDRFFAERPEGSVSTLKIQRTQQEDSAVYLCASSTTSGVGYNEQFFGPGTRLTVL.

This clone was recorded once. The chain recombines TRBV7-2 with TRBJ2-7; TRBD2 matches at 12 bases. This CDR3 has 14 amino acids. Germline values: CDR1 SGHTA, CDR2 FQGNSA. V gave up 6 bases and J gave up 3 bases; unmatched junction bases: 3. The CDR3 loop is CASRELAGGYEQYF. The CDR3 DNA follows: TGTGCCAGCAGGGAACTAGCGGGGGGCTACGAGCAGTACTTC.

The chain combines TRBV4-3 with TRBJ1-1; a weak D match, TRBD1 (6 bases). The CDR3 length is 15 residues. Germline CDR1 reads LGHNA; CDR2 reads YSLEER. V lost 1 base to trimming and J lost 1 base, with 10 bases between them. The CDR3 DNA is TGCGCCAGCAGCCAAGTGTCAGGGGCGAACACTGAAGCTTTCTTT. Its translation is CASSQVSGANTEAFF.

This sequence joins TRBV5-1 and TRBJ1-1; 10 nucleotides align to TRBD1. V lost 4 bases to trimming and J lost 8 bases; unmatched junction nucleotides: 5. The germline V gene encodes CDR1 SGHRS and CDR2 YFSETQ. The CDR3 is 13 amino acids. In nucleotides, the CDR3 is TGCGCCAGCAGCACCGAGGACAGGGGGGAAGCTTTCTTT. This encodes CASSTEDRGEAFF.